These 16 T cell receptor beta chains share one sample of origin, sequenced in a study of CD8 T cells in Susac syndrome. Reverse transcription of roughly 0.5 to 1 ug RNA was performed with random hexamers. TCRdb passed the immunoSEQ multiplex PCR reads through MiXCR, listing each CDR3 protein once. The sample has 95,000 to 150,000 distinct CDR3 sequences, roughly 92% seen once. Material for sequencing was CD4+ T cells from PBMCs. The receptors derive from a human donor in good health.

This rearrangement joins TRBV9 to TRBJ2-1; D is ambiguous. V lost 2 bases and J lost 2, with 8 bases in between. Germline V gives CDR1 SGDLS, CDR2 YYNGEE. The CDR3 totals 14 residues. CDR3 coding DNA: TGTGCCAGCAGCGTGGCTGATACCTACAATGAGCAGTTCTTC. It is translated as CASSVADTYNEQFF.

The chain carries TRBV6-5 and TRBJ1-2; D gene unclear. Trimming shortened V by 0 bases and J by 0 bases, and 8 bases separated the two germline ends. The CDR3 loop spans 15 amino acids. Germline assignment: CDR1 MNHEY and CDR2 SVGAGI. CDR3 coding DNA: TGTGCCAGCAGTTACTCGAGGGCATCTAACTATGGCTACACCTTC. Translation gives CASSYSRASNYGYTF.

The CDR3 region has the DNA TGTGCCAGCAGTGTTGTCTATGAGCAGTTCTTC. Its translation is CASSVVYEQFF. The chain couples TRBV2 to TRBJ2-1, with D unresolved. Deletions cut 4 bases from V and 8 bases from J, with 6 bases between. The CDR3 contains 11 residues. Germline V CDR1 and CDR2: SNHLY, FYNNEI.

The V call is TRBV6-5, the J call TRBJ1-5, with D perhaps TRBD1 (6 bases). The CDR3 totals 16 residues. Germline CDR1 is MNHEY and CDR2 is SVGAGI. The V gene lost 3 bases and the J gene lost 6 bases, with 18 bases spanning the gap. CDR3 region: CASSYWGPGAGQPQHF. Here the CDR3 DNA reads TGTGCCAGCAGTTATTGGGGGCCGGGGGCCGGTCAGCCCCAGCATTTT.

This sequence joins TRBV28 and TRBJ1-4; D ambiguous. CDR1 and CDR2 (germline): MDHEN, SYDVKM. The CDR3 runs to 13 residues. Trimming stripped 6 bases from V and 2 bases from J, with 7 bases between. CDR3 coding DNA: TGTGCCAGCAGGGGCGTTACTAATGAAAAACTGTTTTTT. It yields the protein CASRGVTNEKLFF.

This clonotype was observed a single time. This chain uses TRBV28 with TRBJ2-1; 8 bases fit TRBD1. The CDR3 contains 15 residues. The ends lost 6 bases at V and 10 bases at J; junction bases unmatched: 14. Germline values: CDR1 MDHEN, CDR2 SYDVKM. CDR3: CASSSTGELKGEQFF. In DNA, the CDR3 is TGTGCCAGCAGCTCGACAGGGGAACTGAAAGGGGAGCAGTTCTTC.

The V gene is TRBV7-9, the J gene TRBJ1-2; 9 nucleotides agree with TRBD1. V was clipped by 5 bases and J by 6 bases; unmatched bases: 13. This CDR3 has 16 amino acids. Germline V gene lookup returns CDR1 SEHNR and CDR2 FQNEAQ (reference sequence). Written as DNA, the CDR3 is TGTGCCAGCAGCGCCCCAGGGGACAGGGAAGCTAATGGCTACACCTTC. It is translated as CASSAPGDREANGYTF.

The gene calls are TRBV3-1 and TRBJ1-2, with D perhaps matching TRBD1 (5 bases). Trimming removed 0 bases from V and 8 bases from J, with 13 bases in between. The CDR3 sequence is 14 residues long. The germline V gene has CDR1 LGHDT and CDR2 YNNKEL (reference sequence). The CDR3: CASSQDKQVSGYTF. CDR3 nucleotide sequence: TGTGCCAGCAGCCAAGATAAACAGGTCTCAGGCTACACCTTC.

V and J are TRBV2 and TRBJ1-5; D is undetermined. The CDR3 contains 13 residues. Germline V gives CDR1 SNHLY, CDR2 FYNNEI. Trimming cost V 4 bases and J 9 bases, with 13 bases left between them. Here the CDR3 DNA reads TGTGCCAGCAGTGGGAGGGAGGGCCGGCCCCAGCATTTT. Translated, it gives CASSGREGRPQHF.

The chain has TRBV25-1 and TRBJ2-7, with D uncertain. V was shortened by 8 bases and J by 6 bases, with 11 bases between the two germline ends. The germline V gene encodes CDR1 MGHDK and CDR2 SYGVNS. The CDR3 covers 11 residues. The CDR3 spells CASGVMGEQYF. The CDR3 DNA sequence: TGTGCCAGCGGGGTGATGGGCGAGCAGTACTTC.

The V gene is TRBV9, the J gene TRBJ2-3; 8 bases match TRBD1. Germline V lookup: CDR1 SGDLS, CDR2 YYNGEE. V was clipped by 1 base and J by 2 bases; unmatched bases: 6. The CDR3 is 16 residues long. The DNA of the CDR3 is TGTGCCAGCAGCGTAACCGGGACAGGACCCACAGATACGCAGTATTTT. It specifies CASSVTGTGPTDTQYF.

V and J are TRBV7-9 and TRBJ2-1; 11 nucleotides line up with TRBD2. The V gene's germline CDR1 is SEHNR and CDR2 FQNEAQ (reference sequence). J lost 5 bases, V lost 5 bases, and 5 bases had no gene match. The CDR3 covers 15 residues. The CDR3 is CASSLGTSGNNEQFF. CDR3 coding DNA: TGTGCCAGCAGCCTAGGGACTAGCGGTAACAATGAGCAGTTCTTC.

The chain combines TRBV20-1 with TRBJ1-3; no definite D call. V was trimmed by 4 bases and J by 3 bases, leaving 13 bases between them. Per the germline V gene, CDR1 is DFQATT and CDR2 is SNEGSKA (reference sequence). This CDR3 has 14 residues. The CDR3 sequence: CSANLPDRGNTIYF. Here the CDR3 DNA reads TGCAGTGCTAACCTACCTGACCGTGGAAACACCATATATTTT.

This clonotype appeared a single time. The gene calls are TRBV12-3 or TRBV12-4 and TRBJ1-5; D uncertain. Trimming removed 6 bases from V and 0 bases from J, with 9 bases in between. The CDR3 has 14 amino acids. This chain's CDR3 is CASRLQNSNQPQHF. Written as DNA, the CDR3 is TGTGCCAGCAGACTCCAAAATAGCAATCAGCCCCAGCATTTT.

The chain is built from TRBV7-9 and TRBJ1-1, with TRBD1 identical over 9 bases. V gave up 5 bases and J gave up 4 bases; unmatched junction bases: 5. CDR1 SEHNR and CDR2 FQNEAQ come from the germline V gene (reference sequence). The CDR3 contains 14 residues. CDR3 protein: CASSLDRGSTEAFF. The CDR3 region has the DNA TGTGCCAGCAGCCTCGACAGGGGGAGCACTGAAGCTTTCTTT.

This chain uses TRBV4-2 with TRBJ2-2, with 9 bases matching TRBD2. Germline V gene lookup returns CDR1 LGHNA and CDR2 YNFKEQ. The CDR3 sequence is 18 residues long. The V segment lost 2 bases and the J segment 0 bases; nucleotides outside the gene matches: 7. CDR3 coding DNA: TGTGCCAGCAGCCAATATGATAGCGGGAGCGCGAACACCGGGGAGCTGTTTTTT. Protein: CASSQYDSGSANTGELFF.